This is a list of T cell receptor beta chains from one sample in a study of blood T cell repertoires in COVID-19. The assay was immunoSEQ multiplex PCR, and TCRdb's table has in-frame clones only and misses some. Of about 270,000 clones listed, roughly 93% are singletons. Specimen: PBMCs or T cells enriched from blood (not recorded which). Receptor source: a woman in her forties with acute COVID-19. Each CDR3 is given with its conserved first and last residue. A D gene is named only where the DNA matches it firmly. Clone size, where shown, is once, few, many, or a class for clones that have expanded.

TRBD2	TRBV28	-	TRBJ2-5	16	TGTGCCAGCAGTTTATTCCTAGCGGGAGGTCGAGAGACCCAGTACTTC	CASSLFLAGGRETQYF
-	TRBV6-2/TRBV6-3	-	TRBJ2-1	14	TGTGCCAGCAGCTCCCCCCGCCTCGGGAATGAGCAGTTCTTC	CASSSPRLGNEQFF
TRBD2	TRBV28	-	TRBJ2-3	16	TGTGCCAGCAGATCAGGGGGACTAGCGAATCCAGATACGCAGTATTTT	CASRSGGLANPDTQYF
-	TRBV6-5	-	TRBJ2-7	14	TGTGCCAGCAGAAGCGAGGGTTTTTCCTACGAGCAGTACTTC	CASRSEGFSYEQYF
-	TRBV21-1	-	TRBJ2-7	16	TGTGCCAGCAGCAAAGACGGGACGGGACAGTCCTACGAGCAGTACTTC	CASSKDGTGQSYEQYF
-	TRBV6-1	-	TRBJ1-2	14	TGTGCCAGCAGTGAATGGGGCACAAACTATCTTATTACCTTC	CASSEWGTNYLITF
-	TRBV3-1/TRBV3-2	-	TRBJ1-1	12	TGTGCCAGCAGCCAAGGGAGAGCTGAAGCTTTCTTT	CASSQGRAEAFF
TRBD2	TRBV12-3/TRBV12-4	-	TRBJ2-7	13	TGTGCCAGCAGGACTAGCGGGACCTACGAGCAGTACTTC	CASRTSGTYEQYF
-	TRBV19	-	TRBJ2-6	15	TGTGCCAGTACTTCAGCAGCGACTGGGGCCAACGTCCTGACTTTC	CASTSAATGANVLTF
TRBD2	TRBV7-9	few	TRBJ2-1	17	TGTGCCAGCAGCCTACGAAGCGGGAGTTTGACCTACAATGAGCAGTTCTTC	CASSLRSGSLTYNEQFF
TRBD1	TRBV4-1	-	TRBJ1-2	15	TGCGCCAGCAGCCAAGTAGGACAGGGGCACTATGGCTACACCTTC	CASSQVGQGHYGYTF
-	TRBV7-6	-	TRBJ2-1	12	TGTGCCAGCAGCCTCGGGAGCAATGAGCAGTTCTTC	CASSLGSNEQFF
TRBD2	TRBV3-1/TRBV3-2	-	TRBJ2-1	15	TGTGCCAGCAGCCAAGATCTGACTAGCGGGAATGAGCAGTTCTTC	CASSQDLTSGNEQFF
TRBD1	TRBV5-1	-	TRBJ1-2	12	TGCGCCAGCAGCATGGGACAGTTGGGATACACCTTC	CASSMGQLGYTF
TRBD1	TRBV19	-	TRBJ1-5	14	TGTGCCAGTAGTGCCTCAGGGGGAGATCAGCCCCAGCATTTT	CASSASGGDQPQHF
-	TRBV6-1	-	TRBJ1-1	18	TGTGCCAGCAGTGCCCCGGGGGAGGGGAGGACAAAGAACACTGAAGCTTTCTTT	CASSAPGEGRTKNTEAFF
-	TRBV6-5	-	TRBJ2-1	14	TGTGCCAGCAGTTACTTTGCCCGCCAGGGTGAGCAGTTCTTC	CASSYFARQGEQFF
-	TRBV5-1	-	TRBJ1-1	13	TGCGCCAGCAGCCGTGACAGGAACACTGAAGCTTTCTTT	CASSRDRNTEAFF
-	TRBV12-3/TRBV12-4	-	TRBJ1-2	13	TGTGCCAGCAGTTTCCTCCCGAACTATGGCTACACCTTC	CASSFLPNYGYTF
-	TRBV9	-	TRBJ1-1	15	TGTGCCAGCAGCCCCTTGTCGGGGTGGGTCACTGAAGCTTTCTTT	CASSPLSGWVTEAFF
TRBD1	TRBV3-1/TRBV3-2	-	TRBJ2-1	18	TGTGCCAGCAGCCAAGATCGACAGGGGTCAAGCTCCTACAATGAGCAGTTCTTC	CASSQDRQGSSSYNEQFF
-	TRBV6-5	once	TRBJ1-1	14	TGTGCCACCTCCGACTGGCCGATGAACACTGAAGCTTTCTTT	CATSDWPMNTEAFF
-	TRBV5-6	-	TRBJ1-2	15	TGTGCCAGCAGCTTGACGAGGAAAGCTAACTATGGCTACACCTTC	CASSLTRKANYGYTF
-	TRBV7-9	-	TRBJ1-1	14	TGTGCCATGGTCCCCGGACAGAAAAACACTGAAGCTTTCTTT	CAMVPGQKNTEAFF
-	TRBV7-9	-	TRBJ2-5	16	TGTGCCAGCAGCTTAGCGATGGAGGGCATGAGAGAGACCCAGTACTTC	CASSLAMEGMRETQYF
-	TRBV2	-	TRBJ1-5	15	TGTGCCAGCAGTGGGACAGTCTTGACAAATCAGCCCCAGCATTTT	CASSGTVLTNQPQHF
-	TRBV7-2	-	TRBJ1-3	14	TGTGCCAGCAGCTTAGATGGGGGCGGTAACACCATATATTTT	CASSLDGGGNTIYF
TRBD1	TRBV10-1	-	TRBJ1-5	17	TGCGCCACCCCTGGGGGACAGGGCTCATTCTACAATCAGCCCCAGCATTTT	CATPGGQGSFYNQPQHF
TRBD1	TRBV11-1	-	TRBJ1-2	14	TGTGCCAGCAGCTTGGTTTTTGGGGACAGGGACCTCACCTTC	CASSLVFGDRDLTF
TRBD2	TRBV6-5	once	TRBJ2-5	16	TGTGCCAGCAGTTCCACCCCCGGGGGGATACAAGAGACCCAGTACTTC	CASSSTPGGIQETQYF
-	TRBV19	-	TRBJ2-6	15	TGTGCCAGTAGTATCGGCGGGTCTGGGGCCAACGTCCTGACTTTC	CASSIGGSGANVLTF
TRBD2	TRBV7-8	-	TRBJ2-3	16	TGTGCCAGCAGCCTCCGACTAGCGACAGTTTTAGATACGCAGTATTTT	CASSLRLATVLDTQYF
-	TRBV28	once	TRBJ1-6	12	TGTGCCAGCTTAAACAGCAATTCACCCCTCCACTTT	CASLNSNSPLHF
-	TRBV6-2/TRBV6-3	-	TRBJ2-4	16	TGTGCCAGCAGTTACGCGGCCCCCGACGGCGCGAACATTCAGTACTTC	CASSYAAPDGANIQYF
TRBD2	TRBV3-1/TRBV3-2	-	TRBJ2-1	16	TGTGCCAGCAGCCAAGTCGGGGGGGCTTTCTACAATGAGCAGTTCTTC	CASSQVGGAFYNEQFF
-	TRBV9	-	TRBJ1-2	17	TGTGCCAGCAGCGCGCGAATCCTTTTGACGGAGAACTATGGCTACACCTTC	CASSARILLTENYGYTF